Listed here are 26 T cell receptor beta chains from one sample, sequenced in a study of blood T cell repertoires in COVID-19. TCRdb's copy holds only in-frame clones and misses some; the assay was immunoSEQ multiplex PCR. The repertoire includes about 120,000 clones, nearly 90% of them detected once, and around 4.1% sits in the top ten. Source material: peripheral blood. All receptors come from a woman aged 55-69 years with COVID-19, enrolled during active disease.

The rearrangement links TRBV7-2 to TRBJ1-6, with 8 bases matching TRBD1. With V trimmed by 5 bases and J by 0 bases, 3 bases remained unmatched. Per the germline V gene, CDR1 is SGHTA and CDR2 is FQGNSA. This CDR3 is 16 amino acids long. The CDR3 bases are TGTGCCAGCAGCCCCGACAGGGGCTCCTATAATTCACCCCTCCACTTT. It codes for CASSPDRGSYNSPLHF.

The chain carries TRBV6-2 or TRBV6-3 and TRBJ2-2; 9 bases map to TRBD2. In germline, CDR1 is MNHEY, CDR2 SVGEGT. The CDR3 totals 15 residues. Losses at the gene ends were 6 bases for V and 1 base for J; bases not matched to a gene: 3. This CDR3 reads CASSIAGVNTGELFF. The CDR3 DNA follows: TGTGCCAGCAGCATAGCGGGGGTGAACACCGGGGAGCTGTTTTTT.

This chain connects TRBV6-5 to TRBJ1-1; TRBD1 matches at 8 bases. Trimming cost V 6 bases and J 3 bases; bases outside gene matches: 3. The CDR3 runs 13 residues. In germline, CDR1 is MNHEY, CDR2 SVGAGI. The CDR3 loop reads CASREDRDTEAFF. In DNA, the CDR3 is TGTGCCAGCAGAGAGGACAGGGACACTGAAGCTTTCTTT.

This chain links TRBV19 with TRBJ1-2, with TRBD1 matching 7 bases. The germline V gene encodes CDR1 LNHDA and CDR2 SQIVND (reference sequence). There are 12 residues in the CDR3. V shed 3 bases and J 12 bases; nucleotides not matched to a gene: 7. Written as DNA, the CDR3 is TGTGCCAGTAGTATCGGGGACAGATCGCACACCTTC. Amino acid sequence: CASSIGDRSHTF. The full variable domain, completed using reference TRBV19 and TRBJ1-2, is DGGITQSPKYLFRKEGQNVTLSCEQNLNHDAMYWYRQDPGQGLRLIYYSQIVNDFQKGDIAEGYSVSREKKESFPLTVTSAQKNPTAFYLCASSIGDRSHTFGSGTRLTVV.

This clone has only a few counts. The chain's CDR3 is CASSIGPGTNTGELFF. The CDR3 coding sequence is TGTGCCAGTAGTATAGGTCCGGGTACGAACACCGGGGAGCTGTTTTTT. The V and J genes are TRBV19 and TRBJ2-2; the D is unclear. The germline gives CDR1 LNHDA, CDR2 SQIVND (reference sequence). V lost 1 base and J 0 bases, leaving 9 bases between the germline ends. CDR3 length: 16 amino acids.

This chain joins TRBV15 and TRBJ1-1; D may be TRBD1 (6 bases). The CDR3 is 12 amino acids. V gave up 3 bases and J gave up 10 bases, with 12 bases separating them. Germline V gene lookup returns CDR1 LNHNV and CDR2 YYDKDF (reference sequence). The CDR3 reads CATSRETGPAFF. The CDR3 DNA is TGTGCCACCAGCAGGGAAACAGGGCCAGCTTTCTTT.

CDR3 sequence: CASSLEWGRRSYEQYF. CDR3 nucleotide sequence: TGTGCCAGCAGCTTAGAATGGGGCCGGCGATCCTACGAGCAGTACTTC. The J gene is TRBJ2-7, the V gene TRBV7-6; a weak D match, TRBD1 (5 bases). The CDR3 has 16 amino acids. Germline CDR1 SGHVS, CDR2 FNYEAQ. V was pared by 1 base and J by 1 base, with 14 bases between.

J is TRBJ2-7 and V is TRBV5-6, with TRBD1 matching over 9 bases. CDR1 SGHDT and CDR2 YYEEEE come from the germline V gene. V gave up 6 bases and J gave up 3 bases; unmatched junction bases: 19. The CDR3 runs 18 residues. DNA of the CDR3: TGTGCCAGCAACGATTACGGAGGGGGGACAGGGCCATACTACGAGCAGTACTTC. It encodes CASNDYGGGTGPYYEQYF.

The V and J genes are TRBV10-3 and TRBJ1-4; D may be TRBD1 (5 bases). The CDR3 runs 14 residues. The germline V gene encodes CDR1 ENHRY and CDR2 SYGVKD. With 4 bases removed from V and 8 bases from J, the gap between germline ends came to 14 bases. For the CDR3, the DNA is TGTGCCATCAGTGCTGGACATCTGCGCGAAAAACTGTTTTTT. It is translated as CAISAGHLREKLFF.

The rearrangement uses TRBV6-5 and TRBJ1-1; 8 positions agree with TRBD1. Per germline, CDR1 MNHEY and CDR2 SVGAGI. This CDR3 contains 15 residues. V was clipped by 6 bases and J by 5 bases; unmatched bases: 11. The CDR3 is CASRGPPGGGTEAFF. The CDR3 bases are TGTGCCAGCAGGGGACCGCCAGGGGGCGGGACTGAAGCTTTCTTT.

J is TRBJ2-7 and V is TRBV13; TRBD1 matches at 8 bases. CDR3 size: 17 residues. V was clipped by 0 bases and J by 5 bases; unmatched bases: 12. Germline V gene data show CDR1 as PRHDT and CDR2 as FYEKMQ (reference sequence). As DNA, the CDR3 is TGTGCCAGCAGCTTAGGCCTGAGGGGGACAGGTCGGGACGAGCAGTACTTC. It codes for CASSLGLRGTGRDEQYF.

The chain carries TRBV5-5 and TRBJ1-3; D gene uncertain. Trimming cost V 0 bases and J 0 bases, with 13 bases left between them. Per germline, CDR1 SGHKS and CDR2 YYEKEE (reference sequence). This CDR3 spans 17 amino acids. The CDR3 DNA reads TGTGCCAGCAGCTTGGCCGGCGGGGATTACTCTGGAAACACCATATATTTT. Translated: CASSLAGGDYSGNTIYF.

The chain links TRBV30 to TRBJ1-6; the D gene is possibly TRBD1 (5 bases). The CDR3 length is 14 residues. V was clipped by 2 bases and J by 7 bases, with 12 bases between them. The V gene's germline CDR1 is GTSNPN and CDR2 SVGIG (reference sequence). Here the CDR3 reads CAWSFRTTNSPLHF. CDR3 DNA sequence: TGTGCCTGGAGTTTTCGGACAACGAATTCACCCCTCCACTTT.

The CDR3 reads CASDRGRTGNTIYF. The CDR3 DNA sequence: TGTGCCAGCGACAGGGGGCGAACTGGAAACACCATATATTTT. The rearrangement joins TRBV19 to TRBJ1-3; the match to TRBD1 covers 10 bases. V lost 9 bases, J lost 2 bases, and 4 bases stayed unmatched. In germline, CDR1 is LNHDA, CDR2 SQIVND (reference sequence). There are 14 residues in the CDR3.

The CDR3 coding sequence is TGCGCCAGCAGCCAAGTCGGACAGGGAGCGGGTGTCTACACCTTC. This encodes CASSQVGQGAGVYTF. The rearrangement joins TRBV4-3 to TRBJ1-2, with 8 bases lining up with TRBD1. CDR1 and CDR2 (germline): LGHNA, YSLEER. The length of the CDR3 is 15 residues. The V segment lost 1 base and the J segment 10 bases; nucleotides outside the gene matches: 11.

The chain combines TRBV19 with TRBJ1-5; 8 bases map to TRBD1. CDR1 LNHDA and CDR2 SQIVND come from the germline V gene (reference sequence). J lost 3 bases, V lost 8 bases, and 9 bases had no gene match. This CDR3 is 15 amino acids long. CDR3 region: CASAPGQVANQPQHF. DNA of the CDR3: TGTGCCAGTGCGCCGGGACAGGTCGCCAATCAGCCCCAGCATTTT.

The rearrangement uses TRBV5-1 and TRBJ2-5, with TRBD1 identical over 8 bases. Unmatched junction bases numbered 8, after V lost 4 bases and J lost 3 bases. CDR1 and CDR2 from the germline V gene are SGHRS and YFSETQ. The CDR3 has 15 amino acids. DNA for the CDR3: TGCGCCAGCAGCCCTAGAGACAGGGGTGAAGAGACCCAGTACTTC. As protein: CASSPRDRGEETQYF. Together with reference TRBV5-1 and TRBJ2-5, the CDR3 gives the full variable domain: KAGVTQTPRYLIKTRGQQVTLSCSPISGHRSVSWYQQTPGQGLQFLFEYFSETQRNKGNFPGRFSGRQFSNSRSEMNVSTLELGDSALYLCASSPRDRGEETQYFGPGTRLLVL.

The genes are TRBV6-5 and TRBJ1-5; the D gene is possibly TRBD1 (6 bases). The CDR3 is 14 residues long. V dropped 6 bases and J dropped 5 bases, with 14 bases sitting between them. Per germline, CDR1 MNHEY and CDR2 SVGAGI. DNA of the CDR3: TGTGCCAGCAGAACAGGCGGGGGCGATCAGCCCCAGCATTTT. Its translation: CASRTGGGDQPQHF.

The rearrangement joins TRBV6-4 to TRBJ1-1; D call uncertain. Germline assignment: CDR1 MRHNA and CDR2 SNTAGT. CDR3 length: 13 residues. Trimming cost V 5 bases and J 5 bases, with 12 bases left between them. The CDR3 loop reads CASSPSGVTEAFF. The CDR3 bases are TGTGCCAGCAGTCCGAGCGGGGTTACTGAAGCTTTCTTT.

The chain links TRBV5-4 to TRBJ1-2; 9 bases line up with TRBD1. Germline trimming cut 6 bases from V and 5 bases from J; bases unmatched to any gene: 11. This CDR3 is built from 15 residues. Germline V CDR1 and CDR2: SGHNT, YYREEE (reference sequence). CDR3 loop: CASTSGGQGQYGYTF. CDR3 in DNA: TGTGCCAGCACCTCCGGGGGACAGGGTCAATATGGCTACACCTTC.

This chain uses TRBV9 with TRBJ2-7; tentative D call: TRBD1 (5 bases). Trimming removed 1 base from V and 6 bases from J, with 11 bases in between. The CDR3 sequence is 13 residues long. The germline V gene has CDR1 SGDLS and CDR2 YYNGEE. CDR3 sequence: CASSVFQGSEQYF. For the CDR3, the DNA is TGTGCCAGCAGCGTATTCCAGGGATCCGAGCAGTACTTC.

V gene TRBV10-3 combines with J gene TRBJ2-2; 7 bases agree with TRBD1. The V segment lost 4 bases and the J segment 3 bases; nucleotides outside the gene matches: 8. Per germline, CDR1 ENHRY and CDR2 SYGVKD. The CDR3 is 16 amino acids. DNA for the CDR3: TGTGCCATCAGTGCCAACCCGGGACAGCACACCGGGGAGCTGTTTTTT. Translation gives CAISANPGQHTGELFF.

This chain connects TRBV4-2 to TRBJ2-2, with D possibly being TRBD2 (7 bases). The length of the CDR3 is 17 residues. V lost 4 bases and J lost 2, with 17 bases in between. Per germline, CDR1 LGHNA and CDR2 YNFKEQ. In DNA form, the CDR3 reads TGTGCCAGCAGCCCCCCTTTGTGGGGGGGCAACACCGGGGAGCTGTTTTTT. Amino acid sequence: CASSPPLWGGNTGELFF.

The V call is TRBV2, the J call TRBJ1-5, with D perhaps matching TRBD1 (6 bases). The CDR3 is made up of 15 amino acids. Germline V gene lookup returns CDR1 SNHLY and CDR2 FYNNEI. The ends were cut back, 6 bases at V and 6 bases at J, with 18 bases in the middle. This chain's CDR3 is CASSPQTGRVQPQHF. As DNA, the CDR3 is TGTGCCAGCAGCCCCCAGACAGGAAGGGTTCAGCCCCAGCATTTT.

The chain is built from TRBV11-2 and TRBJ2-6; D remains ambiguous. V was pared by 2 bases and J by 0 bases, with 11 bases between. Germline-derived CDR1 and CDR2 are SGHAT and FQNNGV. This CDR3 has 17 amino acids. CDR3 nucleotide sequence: TGTGCCAGCAGCTTATCACGATCGGGCTCTGGGGCCAACGTCCTGACTTTC. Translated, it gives CASSLSRSGSGANVLTF.

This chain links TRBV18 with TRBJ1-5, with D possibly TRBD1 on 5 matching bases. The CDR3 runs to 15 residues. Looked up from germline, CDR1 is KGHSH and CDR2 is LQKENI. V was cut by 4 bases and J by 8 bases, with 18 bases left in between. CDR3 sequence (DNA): TGTGCCAGCTCACGCGGCCGACATCCGGGGGAGCCCCAGCATTTT. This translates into CASSRGRHPGEPQHF.